A selection of T cell receptor beta chains follows, all from one sample in a study of T-cell reconstitution after alpha-beta-depleted transplantation in children. From the PCR reads, TCRdb called clonotypes with MiXCR, one entry per CDR3 protein. Among some 280,000 distinct CDR3 sequences listed, around 9.6% were seen once. The material was PBMCs from the stem cell graft donor, obtained from the stem cell graft. The source is a human donor who donated a stem cell graft to a child with SCID. Both conserved end residues are part of each CDR3. D genes are given only for firm matches. Where a row states a size, it is once, few, many or the class of an expanded clone; other rows omit it.

D gene	clone size	V gene	J gene	CDR3 length	CDR3 protein	CDR3 DNA
TRBD2	NA	TRBV20-1	TRBJ2-3	15	CSARVAGGRTDTQYF	TGCAGTGCTAGAGTGGCGGGGGGGCGCACAGATACGCAGTATTTT
TRBD1	NA	TRBV5-1	TRBJ2-1	13	CASSITGGGEQFF	TGCGCCAGCAGCATCACAGGGGGTGGTGAGCAGTTCTTC
TRBD1	few	TRBV7-9	TRBJ2-1	16	CASSAFDRGQNNEQFF	TGTGCCAGCAGCGCTTTTGACAGGGGGCAAAACAATGAGCAGTTCTTC
NA	NA	TRBV20-1	TRBJ2-2	12	CSAGNNYGELFF	TGCAGTGCCGGAAATAACTACGGGGAGCTGTTTTTT
NA	many	TRBV5-1	TRBJ2-2	15	CASSLYSGFTGELFF	TGCGCCAGCAGCTTGTATTCAGGGTTCACCGGGGAGCTGTTTTTT
TRBD2	few	TRBV3-1	TRBJ2-2	16	CASSQSALAGTGELFF	TGTGCCAGCAGCCAAAGCGCACTAGCGGGTACCGGGGAGCTGTTTTTT
TRBD2	NA	TRBV6-1	TRBJ2-5	14	CASMSGGIQETQYF	TGTGCCAGCATGTCCGGGGGGATCCAAGAGACCCAGTACTTC
NA	NA	TRBV12-3/TRBV12-4	TRBJ2-7	14	CASSLARQPYEQYF	TGTGCCAGCAGTTTAGCGAGACAGCCCTACGAGCAGTACTTC
TRBD2	NA	TRBV12-3/TRBV12-4	TRBJ2-3	16	CASRPTSGSSTDTQYF	TGTGCCAGCAGGCCCACTAGCGGTTCTAGCACAGATACGCAGTATTTT
NA	few	TRBV9	TRBJ1-1	15	CASSVVRQPNTEAFF	TGTGCCAGCAGCGTAGTGAGACAACCGAACACTGAAGCTTTCTTT
NA	few	TRBV12-3/TRBV12-4	TRBJ2-7	15	CASSPVGGSRSEQYF	TGTGCCAGCAGCCCCGTGGGCGGCAGTCGTTCCGAGCAGTACTTC
NA	NA	TRBV7-8	TRBJ2-7	13	CASSFNRALEQYF	TGTGCCAGCAGCTTCAACAGGGCCCTCGAGCAGTACTTC
NA	NA	TRBV4-2	TRBJ1-1	14	CASSQDPGNAEAFF	TGTGCCAGCAGCCAAGATCCGGGTAACGCTGAAGCTTTCTTT
TRBD1	few	TRBV5-1	TRBJ2-3	15	CASSWRQGSTDTQYF	TGCGCCAGCAGCTGGAGACAGGGGAGCACAGATACGCAGTATTTT
NA	NA	TRBV29-1	TRBJ1-1	14	CSVSVAAVNTEAFF	TGCAGCGTTTCGGTGGCAGCTGTGAACACTGAAGCTTTCTTT
NA	few	TRBV2	TRBJ2-3	10	CASTLDTQYF	TGTGCCAGCACGCTCGATACGCAGTATTTT
NA	few	TRBV12-3/TRBV12-4	TRBJ1-3	16	CASSSRRTGSGNTIYF	TGTGCCAGCAGTTCTCGACGGACGGGCTCTGGAAACACCATATATTTT
NA	NA	TRBV18	TRBJ2-5	15	CASSPREARGETQYF	TGTGCCAGCTCACCACGGGAGGCCCGAGGAGAGACCCAGTACTTC
NA	many	TRBV9	TRBJ1-5	14	CASSVPPQHQPQHF	TGTGCCAGCAGCGTTCCCCCTCAACACCAGCCCCAGCATTTT
NA	few	TRBV7-9	TRBJ1-2	14	CASSLQTGNYGYTF	TGTGCCAGCAGCCTCCAGACAGGAAACTATGGCTACACCTTC
TRBD2	NA	TRBV20-1	TRBJ2-3	16	CSAFRTSGGPTDTQYF	TGCAGTGCGTTTAGGACTAGCGGGGGGCCCACAGATACGCAGTATTTT
NA	few	TRBV19	TRBJ1-1	16	CASSIRRWQGETEAFF	TGTGCCAGTAGTATAAGACGTTGGCAGGGTGAGACTGAAGCTTTCTTT
TRBD1	many	TRBV10-3	TRBJ1-1	19	CAISENRGQAFGMNTEAFF	TGTGCCATCAGTGAGAACCGGGGACAGGCTTTCGGAATGAACACTGAAGCTTTCTTT
NA	many	TRBV12-3/TRBV12-4	TRBJ2-2	15	CASSLVGGNTGELFF	TGTGCCAGCAGTTTAGTTGGGGGGAACACCGGGGAGCTGTTTTTT
TRBD1	few	TRBV20-1	TRBJ2-7	14	CSASRDRGIVKQYF	TGCAGTGCTTCGAGGGACAGGGGGATTGTTAAGCAGTACTTC
NA	NA	TRBV5-4	TRBJ2-7	13	CASSFGHRYEQYF	TGTGCCAGCAGCTTTGGGCACCGCTACGAGCAGTACTTC
TRBD1	few	TRBV7-6	TRBJ2-7	16	CASSILSQTGEVEQYF	TGTGCCAGCAGCATACTTTCACAGACAGGGGAAGTCGAGCAGTACTTC
NA	few	TRBV5-1	TRBJ1-3	14	CASSFTAGVDTIYF	TGCGCCAGCAGCTTTACGGCAGGGGTGGACACCATATATTTT
NA	few	TRBV12-3/TRBV12-4	TRBJ1-5	14	CASSLAGQGQPQHF	TGTGCCAGCAGTTTAGCAGGGCAAGGGCAGCCCCAGCATTTT
NA	few	TRBV27	TRBJ2-3	15	CASSLGGTRQDTQYF	TGTGCCAGCAGTTTAGGGGGGACAAGGCAGGATACGCAGTATTTT
NA	many	TRBV20-1	TRBJ2-3	14	CSAASEPGTDTQYF	TGCAGTGCAGCTAGCGAGCCTGGCACAGATACGCAGTATTTT
NA	many	TRBV6-6	TRBJ1-2	11	CASSYGGGYTF	TGTGCCAGCAGTTATGGAGGAGGCTACACCTTC
NA	few	TRBV27	TRBJ2-4	13	CASSQDNSGIQYF	TGTGCCAGCAGTCAGGACAACTCGGGCATTCAGTACTTC
NA	NA	TRBV6-1	TRBJ2-3	17	CASSELRGAGLTDTQYF	TGTGCCAGCAGTGAATTGAGGGGGGCGGGTCTCACAGATACGCAGTATTTT
NA	many	TRBV25-1	TRBJ2-4	15	CASSETGTHRGIQYF	TGTGCCAGCAGTGAGACCGGGACTCACAGAGGGATTCAGTACTTC
TRBD2	NA	TRBV7-3	TRBJ2-3	17	CASSSGLAGGPGDTQYF	TGTGCCAGCAGCTCCGGACTAGCGGGGGGGCCAGGGGATACGCAGTATTTT
TRBD1	many	TRBV6-5	TRBJ2-3	14	CASRGQGVGDTQYF	TGTGCCAGCAGGGGACAGGGGGTTGGAGATACGCAGTATTTT
TRBD2	many	TRBV7-3	TRBJ2-1	15	CASSQSGGSYNEQFF	TGTGCCAGCAGCCAGAGCGGGGGGTCCTACAATGAGCAGTTCTTC
NA	once	TRBV7-6	TRBJ2-6	16	CASSYGLDSGANVLTF	TGTGCCAGCAGTTACGGATTGGACTCTGGGGCCAACGTCCTGACTTTC
NA	few	TRBV3-1	TRBJ1-2	14	CASSQDPGSYGYTF	TGTGCCAGCAGCCAAGATCCGGGGAGCTATGGCTACACCTTC
NA	NA	TRBV5-1	TRBJ2-3	16	CASSLAEVRGTDTQYF	TGCGCCAGCAGCTTGGCCGAGGTCAGGGGCACAGATACGCAGTATTTT
NA	many	TRBV12-3/TRBV12-4	TRBJ1-5	11	CAGGDDQPQHF	TGTGCCGGCGGGGACGATCAGCCCCAGCATTTT
NA	NA	TRBV20-1	TRBJ2-1	11	CSARFGTEQFF	TGCAGTGCTAGATTCGGGACAGAGCAGTTCTTC
NA	few	TRBV5-1	TRBJ2-2	15	CASRTDFMNTGELFF	TGCGCCAGCAGGACCGATTTTATGAACACCGGGGAGCTGTTTTTT
NA	few	TRBV18	TRBJ2-7	13	CASSPGEVYEQYF	TGTGCCAGCTCACCAGGGGAGGTATACGAGCAGTACTTC
NA	NA	TRBV15	TRBJ2-6	15	CATSGKGTGANVLTF	TGTGCCACCAGCGGAAAAGGGACTGGGGCCAACGTCCTGACTTTC
TRBD2	NA	TRBV7-3	TRBJ2-3	16	CASSLGLAGARGTQYF	TGTGCCAGCAGCTTGGGCCTAGCGGGGGCTAGAGGTACGCAGTATTTT